The T cell receptor beta chain under discussion was sequenced for a study of Graves' ophthalmopathy and Graves' hyperthyroidism. For the study at large: The authors collected peripheral blood at initial diagnosis, before any treatment.

The junction had 1 base not matched to a gene; V was cut back by 3 bases and J by 5 bases. The CDR3 totals 13 residues. Germline V gene sequence: CDR1 WSHSY, CDR2 SAAADI. This clonotype was observed many times. TCR beta CDR3 amplification used RNA transcripts. Second-round multiplex PCR followed a first-round RT-PCR using HTBI primers. TCRdb fed the multiplex PCR reads into MiXCR, producing one record per CDR3 protein. The data hold hundreds of thousands of distinct CDR3 sequences, with just over 15% observed a single time. People with hyperthyroidism were aged 18 to 65 and newly diagnosed, under 2 months' duration.

The material sequenced was peripheral blood. The rearrangement uses TRBV10-2 and TRBJ1-5; TRBD1 matches 7 bases. The source of this sequence is a woman younger than 35 with stable Graves' hyperthyroidism. CDR3 coding DNA: TGCGCCAGCAGTGAAGGGGGCCATCAGCCCCAGCATTTT. Amino acid sequence: CASSEGGHQPQHF.